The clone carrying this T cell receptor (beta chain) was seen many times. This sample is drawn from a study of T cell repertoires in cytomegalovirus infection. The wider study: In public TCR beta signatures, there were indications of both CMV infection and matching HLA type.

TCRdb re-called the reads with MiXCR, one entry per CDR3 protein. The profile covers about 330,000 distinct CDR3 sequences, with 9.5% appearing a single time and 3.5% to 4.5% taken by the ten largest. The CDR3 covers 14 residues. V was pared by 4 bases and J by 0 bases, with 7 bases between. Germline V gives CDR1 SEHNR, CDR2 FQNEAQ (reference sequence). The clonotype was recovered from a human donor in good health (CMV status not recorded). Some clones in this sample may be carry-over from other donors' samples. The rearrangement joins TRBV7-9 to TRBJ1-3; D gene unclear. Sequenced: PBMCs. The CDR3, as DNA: TGTGCCAGCAGCTCGGGATTCTCTGGAAACACCATATATTTT. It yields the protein CASSSGFSGNTIYF.